These 6 T cell receptor beta chains share one sample of origin, sequenced in a study of regulatory T cells in long-lasting Graves disease. Time point: newly diagnosed GD, antithyroid drugs for less than 3 months. Following extraction of RNA from PBMCs, that RNA was used to make the TCR library. For TCR beta, libraries came from iRepertoire HTBI primers and Arm-PCR of CDR3 regions. Via MiXCR, TCRdb re-called the multiplex PCR reads, giving one row per CDR3 protein. Of roughly 560,000 distinct CDR3 sequences listed, about 15% were seen once; the top ten hold about 25%. These data also featured in a second study, about T cells in Graves' hyperthyroidism and ophthalmopathy.

The specimen comprised peripheral blood mononuclear cells (PBMCs), sampled at new diagnosis, from a patient treated with antithyroid drugs. These receptor sequences come from a woman aged 35 to 59 with Graves disease.

The chain couples TRBV7-8 to TRBJ1-2; D gene uncertain. V dropped 1 base and J dropped 6 bases, with 18 bases sitting between them. CDR1 SGHVS and CDR2 FQNEAQ come from the germline V gene. The CDR3 has 16 amino acids. CDR3 coding DNA: TGTGCCAGCAGCTTAGAAGGTCTTGCGGGCCGAAATGGCTACACCTTC. Its protein is CASSLEGLAGRNGYTF.

On this clonotype itself: A much larger clone lies one base from this, so it may be a read error. The chain carries TRBV7-9 and TRBJ1-1, with a weak D call TRBD1 (5 bases). The germline V gene has CDR1 SEHNR and CDR2 FQNEAQ (reference sequence). The CDR3 contains 12 residues. Trimming cost V 10 bases and J 1 base, with 10 bases left between them. The CDR3 DNA follows: TGTGCCACGGGACCGAGGAACACTGAAGCTTTCTTT. Its translation is CATGPRNTEAFF.

This clonotype was seen many times. This chain connects TRBV5-1 to TRBJ2-1, with 8 bases lining up with TRBD1. V was pared by 0 bases and J by 9 bases, with 5 bases of the junction left unmatched. CDR3 length: 14 residues. Germline assignment: CDR1 SGHRS and CDR2 YFSETQ. CDR3 DNA: TGCGCCAGCAGCTTGGGTACAGGGGGAGGTGAGCAGTTCTTC. It is translated as CASSLGTGGGEQFF.

The J gene is TRBJ1-1, the V gene TRBV12-3 or TRBV12-4, with D possibly matching TRBD1 (5 bases). The CDR3 runs to 13 residues. V gave up 6 bases and J gave up 1 base, with 9 bases separating them. The CDR3 protein is CASRWGENTEAFF. The CDR3 nucleotides read TGTGCCAGCAGATGGGGCGAGAACACTGAAGCTTTCTTT.

This clonotype appeared a few times. CDR3 nucleotide sequence: TGCGCCAGCAGTACGGGGACTAGCGGGGGTATCGCAGATACGCAGTATTTT. Protein sequence: CASSTGTSGGIADTQYF. The V and J genes are TRBV10-1 and TRBJ2-3; TRBD2 matches 14 bases. Trimming at V came to 5 bases and at J to 4 bases, leaving 8 bases not matched to a gene. Germline V gives CDR1 WNHNN, CDR2 SYGVQD (reference sequence). CDR3 length: 17 residues.

The sample holds a few counts of this clonotype. V gene TRBV12-3 or TRBV12-4 combines with J gene TRBJ1-1; D is possibly TRBD1 (5 bases). This CDR3 contains 14 residues. Between the trimmed V and J ends, which lost 5 bases and 6 bases, there was a span of 16 bases. CDR3 amino acids: CASSPPGLFPEAFF. In DNA, the CDR3 is TGTGCCAGCAGTCCCCCGGGACTTTTCCCTGAAGCTTTCTTT.